The clone carrying this TCR beta chain was counted at least ten times. Its antigen remains unidentified. Amplified TCR beta CDR3 regions derived from RNA transcripts. RT-PCR in the first round (using the HTBI primer set) targeted the TCR CDR3. Each CDR3 protein gets one entry after TCRdb re-called the multiplex PCR reads with MiXCR. The table includes 650,000 to 850,000 distinct CDR3 sequences, around 19% detected once. The sample belongs to a study of T cells in Graves' hyperthyroidism and ophthalmopathy. Pregnant or lactating patients were excluded, as were those with uncontrolled infection or other autoimmune disease. Blood dates from first hyperthyroidism diagnosis, before any ophthalmopathy symptoms. This sample holds PBMCs from 8 to 10 ml fresh peripheral blood. Findings and caveats of the study: Most thyroid clonotypes that were expanded above 0.001 also turned up in blood.

This CDR3 has 17 amino acids. The germline V and J ends were trimmed by 3 bases and 3 bases, with 17 bases remaining between them. The chain joins TRBV12-3 or TRBV12-4 to TRBJ2-2, with D uncertain. The sequence was collected from a woman in her forties or fifties with Graves' hyperthyroidism that later progressed to Graves' ophthalmopathy. The material sequenced was blood. This CDR3 reads CASSFPIDHMDTGELFF. CDR3 in DNA: TGTGCCAGCAGTTTCCCGATTGACCATATGGACACCGGGGAGCTGTTTTTT.